One and the same sample provided the 9 T cell receptor beta chains below, sequenced in a study of identical twins. One entry per CDR3 protein, called by TCRdb with MiXCR from the 5' RACE reads. Seen here are about 210,000 distinct CDR3 sequences, less than 9.5% observed once, and the top ten hold 5% to 6%. Material for sequencing was memory (CD45RO+) T cells sorted from blood. The receptors stem from a young woman in good health.

This rearrangement joins TRBV25-1 to TRBJ2-5; D is unresolved. This CDR3 has 14 residues. Germline CDR1 is MGHDK and CDR2 is SYGVNS. With 3 bases removed from V and 5 bases from J, the gap between germline ends came to 13 bases. The DNA of the CDR3 is TGTGCCAGCAGTGACCGCCCCCCTGGGGAGACCCAGTACTTC. Its protein is CASSDRPPGETQYF.

This clonotype was counted ten times or more. The gene calls are TRBV2 and TRBJ2-1; D gene uncertain. The V end was cut by 7 bases, the J end by 8 bases, with 12 bases between. Germline V gene lookup returns CDR1 SNHLY and CDR2 FYNNEI. This CDR3 spans 12 amino acids. This CDR3 reads CASKTDAHEQFF. Here the CDR3 DNA reads TGTGCCAGCAAGACGGACGCCCATGAGCAGTTCTTC.

The V gene is TRBV6-1, the J gene TRBJ2-1, with D perhaps matching TRBD2 (6 bases). The CDR3 runs 16 residues. Deletions cut 7 bases from V and 7 bases from J, with 23 bases between. Germline values: CDR1 MNHNS, CDR2 SASEGT. In DNA, the CDR3 is TGTGCCAGCAACGACAAGAGGAGGGCCTCCGGAAATGAGCAGTTCTTC. Residues: CASNDKRRASGNEQFF.

The chain recombines TRBV12-3 or TRBV12-4 with TRBJ1-5; D unresolved. V gave up 2 bases and J gave up 2 bases, with 7 bases separating them. This CDR3 is built from 14 residues. CDR3 region: CASSLRHRNQPQHF. The CDR3 region has the DNA TGTGCCAGCAGTTTAAGGCATCGCAATCAGCCCCAGCATTTT.

The chain couples TRBV5-5 to TRBJ2-3, with D tentatively TRBD2 (6 bases). Germline-derived CDR1 and CDR2 are SGHKS and YYEKEE (reference sequence). V was cut by 4 bases and J by 4 bases, with 13 bases left in between. There are 14 residues in the CDR3. DNA for the CDR3: TGTGCCAGCAGCCCCGGGGGAATGGCAGATACGCAGTATTTT. It translates to CASSPGGMADTQYF.

This clonotype was counted between two and nine times. The rearrangement joins TRBV9 to TRBJ2-3; no firm D call. This CDR3 is built from 15 residues. Germline CDR1 SGDLS, CDR2 YYNGEE. Trimming took 0 bases from V and 3 from J, leaving 11 bases between them. In nucleotides, the CDR3 is TGTGCCAGCAGCGTAGGGCCAGGCTATACAGATACGCAGTATTTT. The encoded protein is CASSVGPGYTDTQYF.

This clonotype has ten or more counts. The CDR3 nucleotides are TGTGCCAGCAGCCTACAGGGAAATAATTCACCCCTCCACTTT. This sequence encodes CASSLQGNNSPLHF. The chain employs TRBV12-3 or TRBV12-4 and TRBJ1-6, with D possibly TRBD1 on 6 matching bases. Trimming stripped 6 bases from V and 5 bases from J, with 11 bases between. The CDR3 length is 14 residues.

In this sample, this clonotype turned up a few times. This CDR3 reads CSVVGTGGIGNTIYF. CDR3 in DNA: TGCAGCGTTGTTGGGACAGGGGGCATCGGAAACACCATATATTTT. The J gene is TRBJ1-3, the V gene TRBV29-1; 12 positions match TRBD1. CDR3 length: 15 residues. J gave up 4 bases and V 4 bases, and 5 bases lay outside the gene matches. Germline CDR1 and CDR2: SQVTM and ANQGSEA.

Concerning this clonotype: An end of the junction does not agree with germline; a read error may underlie this. The chain carries TRBV12-3 or TRBV12-4 and TRBJ1-3, with 9 bases fitting TRBD1. The CDR3 runs 16 residues. The CDR3 bases are TGTGACAGCAGTTTAGCTGGTGGACAGGGGCGAAACACCATATATTTT. Translation: CDSSLAGGQGRNTIYF.